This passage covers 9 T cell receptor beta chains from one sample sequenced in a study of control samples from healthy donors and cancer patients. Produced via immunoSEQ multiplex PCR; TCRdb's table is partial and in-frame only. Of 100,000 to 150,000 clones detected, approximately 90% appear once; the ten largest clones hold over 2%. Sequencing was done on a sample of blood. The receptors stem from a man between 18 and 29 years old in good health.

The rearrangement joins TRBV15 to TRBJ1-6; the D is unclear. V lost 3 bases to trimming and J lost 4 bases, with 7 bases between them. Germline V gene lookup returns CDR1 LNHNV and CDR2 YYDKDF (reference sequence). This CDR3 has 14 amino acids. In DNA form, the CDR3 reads TGTGCCACCAGCAGTCGCATATATAATTCACCCCTCCACTTT. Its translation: CATSSRIYNSPLHF.

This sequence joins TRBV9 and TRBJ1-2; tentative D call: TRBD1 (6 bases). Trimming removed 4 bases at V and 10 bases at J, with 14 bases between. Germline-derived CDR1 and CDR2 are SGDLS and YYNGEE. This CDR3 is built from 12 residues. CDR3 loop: CASSPTGQSYTF. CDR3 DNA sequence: TGTGCCAGCAGCCCCACAGGACAGTCCTACACCTTC.

CDR3 loop: CASKPPYEQYV. The CDR3 DNA follows: TGTGCCAGCAAGCCCCCCTACGAGCAGTACGTC. This chain links TRBV21-1 with TRBJ2-7; TRBD2, the table's D call, was not compared with the DNA. TRBV21-1 corresponds to a pseudogene. The CDR3 consists of 11 residues.

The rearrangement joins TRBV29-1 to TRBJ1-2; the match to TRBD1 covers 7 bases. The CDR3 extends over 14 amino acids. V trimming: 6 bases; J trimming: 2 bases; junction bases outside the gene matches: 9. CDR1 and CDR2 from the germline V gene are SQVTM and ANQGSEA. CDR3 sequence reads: CSVDRTGDNYGYTF. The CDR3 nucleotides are TGCAGCGTGGACAGGACAGGCGACAACTATGGCTACACCTTC.

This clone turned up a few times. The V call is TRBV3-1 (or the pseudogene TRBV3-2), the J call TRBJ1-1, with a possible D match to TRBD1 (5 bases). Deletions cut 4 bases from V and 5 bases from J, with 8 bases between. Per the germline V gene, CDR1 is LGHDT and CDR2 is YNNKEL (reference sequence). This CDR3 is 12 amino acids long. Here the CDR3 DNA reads TGTGCCAGCAGCCTAGAGGGGACTGAAGCTTTCTTT. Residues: CASSLEGTEAFF.

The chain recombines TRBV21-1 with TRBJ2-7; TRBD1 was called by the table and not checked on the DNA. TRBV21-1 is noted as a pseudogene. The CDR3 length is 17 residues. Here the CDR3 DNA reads TGTGCCTCCGCTACTGGACAGGGGTCGAGCCCGATCTACGAGCAGTACTTC. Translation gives CASATGQGSSPIYEQYF.

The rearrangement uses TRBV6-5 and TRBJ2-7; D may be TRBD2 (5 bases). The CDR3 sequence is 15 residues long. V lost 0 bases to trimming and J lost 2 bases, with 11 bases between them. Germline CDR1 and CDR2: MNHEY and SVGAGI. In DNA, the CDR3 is TGTGCCAGCAGTTACTCGAGTGCCGGGGCCTACGAGCAGTACTTC. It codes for CASSYSSAGAYEQYF.

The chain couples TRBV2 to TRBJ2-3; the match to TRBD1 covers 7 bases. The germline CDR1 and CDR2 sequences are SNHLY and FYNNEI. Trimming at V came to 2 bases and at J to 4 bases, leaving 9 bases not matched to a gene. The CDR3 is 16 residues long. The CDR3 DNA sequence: TGTGCCAGCAGTGAAAGTCTCCAGGGGGTTGCAGATACGCAGTATTTT. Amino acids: CASSESLQGVADTQYF.

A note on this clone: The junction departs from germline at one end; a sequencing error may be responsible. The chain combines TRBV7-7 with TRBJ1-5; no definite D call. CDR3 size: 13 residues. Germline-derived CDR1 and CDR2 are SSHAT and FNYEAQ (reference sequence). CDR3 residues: CASSAGRTQPQHF. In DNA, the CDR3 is TGTGCTAGCAGCGCGGGAAGGACTCAGCCCCAGCATTTT. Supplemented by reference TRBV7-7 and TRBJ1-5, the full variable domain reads GAGVSQSPRYKVTKRGQDVTLRCDPISSHATLYWYQQALGQGPEFLTYFNYEAQPDKSGLPSDRFSAERPEGSISTLTIQRTEQRDSAMYRCASSAGRTQPQHFGDGTRLSIL.